This is a list of T cell receptor beta chains from one sample in a study of cytomegalovirus exposure and HLA in healthy donors. Data came from immunoSEQ multiplex PCR; TCRdb stores just in-frame clones and leaves some out. The sample shows about 140,000 clones, 80% of them seen only once. The sequencing input was PBMCs. The receptors derive from a man aged 25-45 years in good health and CMV-seronegative. Each CDR3 is given with its conserved first and last residue. D genes are given only for firm matches. Expanded clones are given a class, and other clones once, few, many or no size at all.

size,D,J,V,DNA,CDR3
NA,NA,TRBJ1-2,TRBV10-2,TGCGCCAGCAGTGAGGGACCGCTAGCGCCCGATGGCTACACCTTC,CASSEGPLAPDGYTF
few,TRBD2,TRBJ2-3,TRBV9,TGTGCCAGCAATCCTAGCGGGGGCGCAGATACGCAGTATTTT,CASNPSGGADTQYF
NA,TRBD1,TRBJ1-5,TRBV12-5,TGTGCTAGTGGTACCATGACAGGGGATGAAAGCAATCAGCCCCAGCATTTT,CASGTMTGDESNQPQHF
NA,NA,TRBJ2-7,TRBV21-1,TGTGCCAGCAGCAGAGACAGGGGCCTCTACGAGCAGTACTTC,CASSRDRGLYEQYF
NA,TRBD2,TRBJ2-3,TRBV10-3,TGTGCCATCAGTGATCCTAGCGGGGGGCAACCCACAGATACGCAGTATTTT,CAISDPSGGQPTDTQYF
NA,NA,TRBJ2-7,TRBV19,TGTGCCAGTAGCTCGACCTTTGACACCATCTACGAGCAGTACTTC,CASSSTFDTIYEQYF
NA,TRBD1,TRBJ2-7,TRBV27,TGTGCCAGCAGTTTATTGGGACAGGGGGACGAGCAGTACTTC,CASSLLGQGDEQYF
few,TRBD1,TRBJ1-5,TRBV4-1,TGCGCCAGCAGCGGGCGGACAGGGGATGTGGGCAATCAGCCCCAGCATTTT,CASSGRTGDVGNQPQHF
once,TRBD2,TRBJ2-7,TRBV28,TGTGCCAGCAGTTTGGGGGGGGGCTCCTACGAGCAGTACTTC,CASSLGGGSYEQYF
NA,NA,TRBJ2-1,TRBV29-1,TGCAGAGCCGGTCGAGCATCCTACAATGAGCAGTTCTTC,CRAGRASYNEQFF
NA,TRBD1,TRBJ1-5,TRBV6-1,TGTGCCAGCAGTGTCCAACAGGGGGGTTGGAGCAATCAGCCCCAGCATTTT,CASSVQQGGWSNQPQHF
NA,TRBD1,TRBJ2-7,TRBV27,TGTGCCAGCAGTCCATCGACAGGGTGGTACGAGCAGTACTTC,CASSPSTGWYEQYF
NA,NA,TRBJ2-7,TRBV29-1,TGCAGCGTTGAAAGTGAGGCAGGGGGGACCCGGGGGAGGGAGCAGTACTTC,CSVESEAGGTRGREQYF
NA,NA,TRBJ1-2,TRBV28,TGTGCCAGCAGTTTTGGAGGGGCCTATGGCTACACCTTC,CASSFGGAYGYTF
NA,TRBD1,TRBJ2-5,TRBV28,TGTGCCAGCAGGTTGGAGGGGACAGGGGAGACCCAGTACTTC,CASRLEGTGETQYF
NA,TRBD2,TRBJ2-1,TRBV27,TGTGCCAGCAGTGCGAGCGGGGTAAATGAGCAGTTCTTC,CASSASGVNEQFF
NA,NA,TRBJ1-1,TRBV5-1,TGCGCCAGCAGCCGGGGACAGAACACTGAAGCTTTCTTT,CASSRGQNTEAFF
NA,TRBD2,TRBJ2-2,TRBV15,TGTGCCACCAGCAGAGATGGTAGCGGGGGCACCGGGGAGCTGTTTTTT,CATSRDGSGGTGELFF
NA,NA,TRBJ1-2,TRBV6-1,TGTGCCAGCAGTGCCACCCTCTCACAGGGTAACTATGGCTACACCTTC,CASSATLSQGNYGYTF
NA,NA,TRBJ1-5,TRBV15,TGTGCCACCAGCAGAGGGGGGGGCTGGGGGAATCAGCCCCAGAATTTT,CATSRGGGWGNQPQNF
NA,NA,TRBJ2-2,TRBV20-1,TGCAGTGCTAGGACTTACGGGGAGCTGTTTTTT,CSARTYGELFF
NA,TRBD1,TRBJ1-1,TRBV5-4,TGTGCCAGCAGCGAACAGGGGGTGGGGACTGAAGCTTTCTTT,CASSEQGVGTEAFF
NA,TRBD2,TRBJ2-7,TRBV9,TGTGCCAGCAGCCCTACTAGCGGAAATTACTACGAGCAGTACTTC,CASSPTSGNYYEQYF
NA,NA,TRBJ1-1,TRBV6-6,TGTGCCAGCAATTCCGGGACTGACACTGAAGCTTTCTTT,CASNSGTDTEAFF
NA,NA,TRBJ1-4,TRBV27,TGTGCCAGCACCACCTCTCCCGGGTCCAATGAAAAACTGTTTTTT,CASTTSPGSNEKLFF
few,TRBD1,TRBJ1-2,TRBV6-1,TGTGCCAGCAGTGCCGGGACAGGGGGCTATGGCTACACCTTC,CASSAGTGGYGYTF
NA,NA,TRBJ1-6,TRBV28,TGTGCCAGCAGAACTAATAATTCACCCCTCCACTTT,CASRTNNSPLHF
NA,TRBD2,TRBJ2-7,TRBV7-8,TGTGCCAGCAGCTTAGAACGGGGGGGCCACGAGCAGTACTTC,CASSLERGGHEQYF
NA,TRBD1,TRBJ2-1,TRBV5-5,TGTGCCAGCAGCTCCGGACAGGGAAGGGACGAGCAGTTCTTC,CASSSGQGRDEQFF
few,TRBD1,TRBJ2-2,TRBV5-1,TGCGCCAGGCCGGGACAGGGGACCGGGGAGCTGTTTTTT,CARPGQGTGELFF
NA,NA,TRBJ1-2,TRBV29-1,TGCAGCGTTTCTTTGACAACCCATGGCTACACCTTC,CSVSLTTHGYTF
NA,NA,TRBJ1-1,TRBV6-6,TGTGCCAGCAGTGGGCGGACAGACGCTTTCTTT,CASSGRTDAFF
NA,TRBD1,TRBJ2-1,TRBV27,TGTGCCAGCACCTGGGACAGCTCCTACAATGAGCAGTTCTTC,CASTWDSSYNEQFF
NA,TRBD1,TRBJ1-5,TRBV7-2,TGTGCCAGCAGCCCGGGGTCAGGGGGTTTGGGTCAGCCCCAGCATTTT,CASSPGSGGLGQPQHF
NA,NA,TRBJ2-1,TRBV5-1,TGCGCCAGCAGCTTGTCTGGACAAATCAATGAGCAGTTCTTC,CASSLSGQINEQFF
NA,TRBD1,TRBJ2-5,TRBV6-4,TGTGCCAGCAGTGAGTCAGGGGGCGAGACCCAGTACTTC,CASSESGGETQYF
NA,NA,TRBJ2-3,TRBV7-3,TGTGCCAGCAGCTTAGGGGCTCGGGATACGCAGTATTTT,CASSLGARDTQYF
NA,TRBD2,TRBJ2-5,TRBV5-1,TGCGCCAGCAGCGCTTCTAGCGGGAGAAAAGAGACCCAGTACTTC,CASSASSGRKETQYF
NA,TRBD1,TRBJ2-7,TRBV10-3,TGTGCCATCAGAACAGGGGACTCCTACGAGCAGTACTTC,CAIRTGDSYEQYF
NA,TRBD2,TRBJ2-1,TRBV27,TGTGCCAGCAGTTTAATAACCGGACTAGCGTATAACAATGAGCAGTTCTTC,CASSLITGLAYNNEQFF
NA,TRBD2,TRBJ2-1,TRBV2,TGTGCCAGCAGTGAAGTGTTGGGACTAGCGGGAGTGGGTGAGCAGTTCTTC,CASSEVLGLAGVGEQFF
NA,TRBD1,TRBJ1-6,TRBV5-1,TGCGCCAGCAGCCAAGGGACAGCGACAAATTCACCCCTCCACTTT,CASSQGTATNSPLHF
NA,TRBD2,TRBJ2-2,TRBV9,TGTGCCAGCAGCAAACGGGGGGACGGGGACACCGGGGAGCTGTTTTTT,CASSKRGDGDTGELFF
few,TRBD1,TRBJ2-2,TRBV29-1,TGCAGCGTCCGGACAGGGAACACCGGGGAGCTGTTTTTT,CSVRTGNTGELFF
NA,NA,TRBJ2-6,TRBV2,TGTGCCAGCAGTGATAGTAGATTAATGAGCTCTGGGGCCAACGTCCTGACTTTC,CASSDSRLMSSGANVLTF
NA,NA,TRBJ2-7,TRBV28,TGTGCCAGCAGTTTTATTTTATCAGGGGTGGGACAACGCTCCTACGAGCAGTACTTC,CASSFILSGVGQRSYEQYF
NA,TRBD1,TRBJ1-1,TRBV7-8,TGTGCCAGCAGCTTAGTTGACAGGGGGGTCACTGAAGCTTTCTTT,CASSLVDRGVTEAFF
few,NA,TRBJ1-1,TRBV11-2,TGTGCCAGCAGCTTTGGACAGAACACTGAAGCTTTCTTT,CASSFGQNTEAFF
NA,TRBD1,TRBJ1-5,TRBV6-1,TGTGCCAGCAGTCCTGGGACAGGGGGCTTTCGGCCCCAGCATTTT,CASSPGTGGFRPQHF
NA,NA,TRBJ1-1,TRBV4-2,TGTGCCAGCAATCATCGAGGAACTGAAGCTTTCTTT,CASNHRGTEAFF